This is a list of T cell receptor beta chains from one sample in a study of cytomegalovirus exposure and HLA in healthy donors. Here immunoSEQ multiplex PCR was the method, and the copy in TCRdb shows in-frame clones only, minus some. This repertoire shows some 170,000 clones, 70% to 75% found once; its top ten account for about 4.3%. The material sequenced was PBMCs. These receptors originate from a man aged 18 to 30 in good health and CMV-seropositive. Each CDR3 is given with its conserved first and last residue. D genes are given only for firm matches. Clone size is stated in some rows and not others, as once, few, many or a class when expanded.

clone_size: few; d_call: TRBD1; j_call: TRBJ2-5; v_call: TRBV5-6; cdr3_nt: TGTGCCAGCAGGGGACAGGGCGGGAGCCAAGAGACCCAGTACTTC; cdr3_aa: CASRGQGGSQETQYF
clone_size: NA; d_call: NA; j_call: TRBJ2-3; v_call: TRBV19; cdr3_nt: TGTGCCAGTAGTTTGGAGGACACAGATACGCAGTATTTT; cdr3_aa: CASSLEDTDTQYF
clone_size: NA; d_call: NA; j_call: TRBJ2-2; v_call: TRBV27; cdr3_nt: TGTGCCAGCAGTCCGACAGGCGGGGAGCTGTTTTTT; cdr3_aa: CASSPTGGELFF
clone_size: NA; d_call: TRBD1; j_call: TRBJ1-6; v_call: TRBV18; cdr3_nt: TGTGCCAGCTCCCGATACCAGGGACAGGATAAGGATTCACCCCTCCACTTT; cdr3_aa: CASSRYQGQDKDSPLHF
clone_size: NA; d_call: TRBD1; j_call: TRBJ2-3; v_call: TRBV5-1; cdr3_nt: TGCGCCAGCAGCCTCCGGACAGGGACAGATACGCAGTATTTT; cdr3_aa: CASSLRTGTDTQYF
clone_size: NA; d_call: TRBD2; j_call: TRBJ2-5; v_call: TRBV7-2; cdr3_nt: TGTGCCAGCAGCTTAGGAGCGGGAGGGCCAGACCAAGAGACCCAGTACTTC; cdr3_aa: CASSLGAGGPDQETQYF
clone_size: NA; d_call: TRBD1; j_call: TRBJ1-3; v_call: TRBV9; cdr3_nt: TGTGCCAGCAGCTTTAGACAGGGTGATGGAAACACCATATATTTT; cdr3_aa: CASSFRQGDGNTIYF
clone_size: few; d_call: NA; j_call: TRBJ1-1; v_call: TRBV5-1; cdr3_nt: TGCGCCAGCAGCTTGGCGGCAGGGTTGAACACTGAAGCTTTCTTT; cdr3_aa: CASSLAAGLNTEAFF
clone_size: once; d_call: NA; j_call: TRBJ2-3; v_call: TRBV29-1; cdr3_nt: TGCAGCGTCCCACAGGGCGTCACAGATACGCAGTATTTT; cdr3_aa: CSVPQGVTDTQYF
clone_size: once; d_call: TRBD1; j_call: TRBJ2-5; v_call: TRBV5-1; cdr3_nt: TGCGCCAGCCAAACAGGGGTGGTACAAGAGACCCAGTACTTC; cdr3_aa: CASQTGVVQETQYF
clone_size: NA; d_call: TRBD1; j_call: TRBJ2-2; v_call: TRBV5-4; cdr3_nt: TGTGCCAGCAGCCGGAGGACAGGGGGCATAACAGGGGACACCGGGGAGCTGTTTTTT; cdr3_aa: CASSRRTGGITGDTGELFF
clone_size: once; d_call: TRBD1; j_call: TRBJ1-2; v_call: TRBV29-1; cdr3_nt: TGCAGCGTCTCACAGGGGGCGAGTGGCTACACCTTC; cdr3_aa: CSVSQGASGYTF
clone_size: NA; d_call: NA; j_call: TRBJ1-4; v_call: TRBV6-1; cdr3_nt: TGTGCCAGCAGTGTGACGGGGACTAATGAAAAACTGTTTTTT; cdr3_aa: CASSVTGTNEKLFF
clone_size: NA; d_call: TRBD1; j_call: TRBJ1-2; v_call: TRBV28; cdr3_nt: TGTGCCAGCACCATAGGGGACAGTAATAACTATGGCTACACCTTC; cdr3_aa: CASTIGDSNNYGYTF
clone_size: NA; d_call: NA; j_call: TRBJ2-6; v_call: TRBV27; cdr3_nt: TGTGCCAGCAGTTTAAGCCTAGCCTACTCTGGGGCCAACGTCCTGACTTTC; cdr3_aa: CASSLSLAYSGANVLTF
clone_size: NA; d_call: TRBD2; j_call: TRBJ2-2; v_call: TRBV6-5; cdr3_nt: TGTGCCAGCAGTTACACGGGGAGGGGAACCGGGGAGCTGTTTTTT; cdr3_aa: CASSYTGRGTGELFF
clone_size: NA; d_call: TRBD1; j_call: TRBJ1-1; v_call: TRBV28; cdr3_nt: TGTGCCAGCAGTTTAATCGGTGGGGCAGGGGGCAGGAACACTGAAGCTTTCTTT; cdr3_aa: CASSLIGGAGGRNTEAFF
clone_size: NA; d_call: NA; j_call: TRBJ1-5; v_call: TRBV11-2; cdr3_nt: TGTGCCAGGGGAGGGGGTCCATATAGCAATCAGCCCCAGCATTTT; cdr3_aa: CARGGGPYSNQPQHF
clone_size: once; d_call: NA; j_call: TRBJ2-3; v_call: TRBV30; cdr3_nt: TGTGCCTGGAACCGACAGGGCACAGATACGCAGTATTTT; cdr3_aa: CAWNRQGTDTQYF
clone_size: NA; d_call: NA; j_call: TRBJ2-2; v_call: TRBV30; cdr3_nt: TGTGCCTGGAGTGTATACGGGATGAACACCGGGGAGCTGTTTTTT; cdr3_aa: CAWSVYGMNTGELFF
clone_size: NA; d_call: TRBD1; j_call: TRBJ1-1; v_call: TRBV4-2; cdr3_nt: TGTGCCAGCAGCCAGGACCTCAGACAGGGGTTAATGAACACTGAAGCTTTCTTT; cdr3_aa: CASSQDLRQGLMNTEAFF
clone_size: once; d_call: TRBD1; j_call: TRBJ1-3; v_call: TRBV28; cdr3_nt: TGTGCCAGCAGCCGACAGGGGGCATATGGAAACACCATATATTTT; cdr3_aa: CASSRQGAYGNTIYF
clone_size: once; d_call: TRBD2; j_call: TRBJ2-1; v_call: TRBV29-1; cdr3_nt: TGCAGCGTTGTTCCTAGCGGGAACAATGAGCAGTTCTTC; cdr3_aa: CSVVPSGNNEQFF
clone_size: NA; d_call: NA; j_call: TRBJ1-2; v_call: TRBV15; cdr3_nt: TGTGCCACCAGCAGAGATACAGCAGCTAACTATGGCTACACCTTC; cdr3_aa: CATSRDTAANYGYTF
clone_size: few; d_call: NA; j_call: TRBJ2-1; v_call: TRBV7-2; cdr3_nt: TGTGCCAGCAGCTTAGTGATTTCAGGGGGGAATGAGCAGTTCTTC; cdr3_aa: CASSLVISGGNEQFF
clone_size: NA; d_call: TRBD1; j_call: TRBJ1-2; v_call: TRBV25-1; cdr3_nt: TGTGCCAGCGCTAGGACAGGAACTAATGGCTACACCTTC; cdr3_aa: CASARTGTNGYTF
clone_size: few; d_call: NA; j_call: TRBJ2-3; v_call: TRBV11-3; cdr3_nt: TGTGCCAGCAGCGGTCGACAGGTTGGCACAGATACGCAGTATTTT; cdr3_aa: CASSGRQVGTDTQYF
clone_size: NA; d_call: NA; j_call: TRBJ1-1; v_call: TRBV29-1; cdr3_nt: TGCAGCGTTGAAGGGGGCAGGTCGGGCACTGAAGCTTTCTTT; cdr3_aa: CSVEGGRSGTEAFF
clone_size: NA; d_call: NA; j_call: TRBJ2-6; v_call: TRBV15; cdr3_nt: TGTGCCACCAGCAGAGAAACTAGGGCCTCCTCTGGGGCCAACGTCCTGACTTTC; cdr3_aa: CATSRETRASSGANVLTF
clone_size: once; d_call: TRBD1; j_call: TRBJ1-1; v_call: TRBV6-1; cdr3_nt: TGTGCCAGCAGTGGCCCGGGGACAGGGGGAACTGAAGCTTTCTTT; cdr3_aa: CASSGPGTGGTEAFF
clone_size: NA; d_call: TRBD2; j_call: TRBJ2-3; v_call: TRBV7-9; cdr3_nt: TGTGCCAGCAGCTTATCCGGGAGGCCCACAGATACGCAGTATTTT; cdr3_aa: CASSLSGRPTDTQYF
clone_size: few; d_call: NA; j_call: TRBJ1-1; v_call: TRBV5-1; cdr3_nt: TGCGCCAGCAGCGTGACAGCGAACACTGAAGCTTTCTTT; cdr3_aa: CASSVTANTEAFF